Listed below are T cell receptor beta chains from one sample, sequenced in a study of radiotherapy plus CTLA-4 blockade in lung cancer. Here immunoSEQ multiplex PCR was the method, and the copy in TCRdb shows in-frame clones only, minus some. The sample includes 71,000 or so clones, 70% to 90% of them seen just once. The specimen was peripheral blood, collected from a patient treated with radiotherapy plus ipilimumab. The receptors come from a human donor with non-small cell lung cancer who had stable disease on radiotherapy plus ipilimumab. CDR3s include the opening cysteine and the closing phenylalanine or tryptophan. D genes are given only for firm matches. The size field is filled for only some rows; it gives once, few, many or a size class.

TRBV28	TRBJ1-6	.	.	CASSSPSSYNSPLHF
TRBV7-9	TRBJ2-7	.	.	CASSKGQGTYEQYF
TRBV18	TRBJ2-7	.	.	CASSGNKVDEQYF
TRBV10-1	TRBJ2-1	.	TRBD2	CASSESGLAGDNEQFF
TRBV6-5	TRBJ1-1	.	TRBD1	CASSYSRGRGTEAFF
TRBV13	TRBJ1-6	once	.	CASSSRASAGSPLHF
TRBV5-5	TRBJ1-1	.	.	CASSSVGNTEAFF
TRBV2	TRBJ2-3	.	.	CASSVGSQRDTQYF
TRBV28	TRBJ2-3	.	.	CASSYGGSTDTQYF
TRBV9	TRBJ1-6	.	.	CASSGTPDSPLHF
TRBV2	TRBJ1-2	.	.	CASSGTELNYGYTF
TRBV6-6	TRBJ2-3	.	TRBD1	CASSHRTGNTDTQYF